These 21 T cell receptor beta chains originate from one sample sequenced in a study of T-cell memory formation after mild COVID-19. Each CDR3 protein gets one entry after TCRdb re-called the 5' RACE reads with MiXCR. The sample consists of 200,000 to 250,000 distinct CDR3 sequences, over 15% of them appearing once. The specimen sequenced was PBMCs or a T cell subset sorted from them (not recorded which). The receptors were sampled from a man aged 18 to 29 who had mild COVID-19 (a few samples of this study predate the infection). Cell type and time point are not known.

This clonotype came up a few times. The CDR3 DNA reads as TGCGCCAGCAGCGAGGGAACAGGAGGCGGGAGTTGGCAGTACGTC. This translates into CASSEGTGGGSWQYV. The chain combines TRBV5-1 with TRBJ2-7; 7 nucleotides agree with TRBD2. Germline assignment: CDR1 SGHRS and CDR2 YFSETQ. The CDR3 extends over 15 amino acids. After removal of 4 bases from V and 9 bases from J, the junction contained 16 bases not matched to a gene.

This clonotype has only a few counts. V is TRBV2 and J is TRBJ2-1; maybe TRBD1 (6 bases). Trimming removed 4 bases at V and 1 base at J, with 11 bases between. Germline CDR1 SNHLY, CDR2 FYNNEI. The CDR3 covers 15 residues. The CDR3 sequence is CASSVNRASYNEQFF. CDR3 coding DNA: TGTGCCAGCAGTGTCAACAGGGCGTCCTACAATGAGCAGTTCTTC.

The DNA for the CDR3 is TGTGCCAGCAGCCAAGATCCGGAGGGGGCCTACAATGAGCAGTTCTTC. Its protein is CASSQDPEGAYNEQFF. The chain couples TRBV4-2 to TRBJ2-1; possibly TRBD1 or TRBD2 for D (6 bases each). The length of the CDR3 is 16 residues. V lost 0 bases and J 2 bases, leaving 11 bases between the germline ends. Germline CDR1 is LGHNA and CDR2 is YNFKEQ.

The rearrangement links TRBV9 to TRBJ2-3, with no clear D. Germline loops: CDR1 SGDLS, CDR2 YYNGEE. This CDR3 is built from 16 residues. Trimming cost V 0 bases and J 2 bases, with 13 bases left between them. In nucleotides, the CDR3 is TGTGCCAGCAGCGTAGCAAGAGTGAACCCCACAGATACGCAGTATTTT. Encoded protein: CASSVARVNPTDTQYF.

This clonotype was picked up a small number of times. The chain links TRBV6-5 to TRBJ2-3; weak D call: TRBD2 (5 bases). This CDR3 region has 15 residues. Trimming cost V 0 bases and J 4 bases, with 11 bases left between them. The germline V gene has CDR1 MNHEY and CDR2 SVGAGI. In nucleotides, the CDR3 is TGTGCCAGCAGTTACTCAACGGGGATCCCAGATACGCAGTATTTT. Translating gives CASSYSTGIPDTQYF.

The table lists this clonotype with a few counts. The chain joins TRBV4-3 to TRBJ2-3, with D maybe TRBD1 (6 bases). This CDR3 contains 15 residues. Germline values: CDR1 LGHNA, CDR2 YSLEER. V lost 2 bases and J 2 bases, leaving 11 bases between the germline ends. This CDR3 is CASSQFQGSTDTQYF. DNA of the CDR3: TGCGCCAGCAGCCAATTTCAGGGGTCCACAGATACGCAGTATTTT.

The V gene is TRBV21-1, the J gene TRBJ2-7; TRBD1 is the table's D call and was not checked against the DNA. TRBV21-1 is flagged as a pseudogene. This CDR3 contains 15 residues. CDR3 coding DNA: TGTGCCAGCAGCAATAGTGGGACAGGGGTCCACGAGCAGTACGTC. Translating it yields CASSNSGTGVHEQYV.

This clonotype was counted at least ten times. The chain joins TRBV12-3 or TRBV12-4 to TRBJ1-2; TRBD1 matches 9 bases. The CDR3 totals 14 residues. V was pared by 6 bases and J by 4 bases, with 6 bases of the junction left unmatched. The CDR3 protein is CASSPGQGFYGYTF. The CDR3 nucleotides read TGTGCCAGCAGCCCGGGACAGGGATTCTATGGCTACACCTTC.

The chain has TRBV12-3 or TRBV12-4 and TRBJ2-5; D perhaps matches TRBD2 (6 bases). The CDR3 totals 15 residues. Trimming removed 4 bases from V and 1 base from J, with 13 bases in between. The CDR3 spells CASSSFTSSQETQYF. CDR3 DNA sequence: TGTGCCAGCAGTTCATTCACTAGCTCCCAAGAGACCCAGTACTTC.

The chain joins TRBV12-3 or TRBV12-4 to TRBJ1-4; 9 nucleotides match TRBD1. Trimming at V came to 5 bases and at J to 7 bases, leaving 8 bases not matched to a gene. This CDR3 spans 15 amino acids. CDR3 region: CASSTRDREGEKLFF. The CDR3 DNA sequence: TGTGCCAGCAGTACCCGGGACAGGGAGGGTGAAAAACTGTTTTTT.

The chain links TRBV6-5 to TRBJ1-6; D possibly corresponds to TRBD1 (5 bases). The CDR3 consists of 13 residues. Trimming stripped 10 bases from V and 9 bases from J, with 16 bases between. CDR1 and CDR2 from the germline V gene are MNHEY and SVGAGI. The CDR3 nucleotides read TGTGCCACCGCGGGGGGTTTATCTTCACCCCTCCACTTT. This gives the protein CATAGGLSSPLHF.

This chain connects TRBV7-8 to TRBJ1-6, with D unresolved. CDR1 is SGHVS, CDR2 FQNEAQ, per germline. CDR3 size: 12 residues. Trimming took 2 bases from V and 10 from J, leaving 6 bases between them. CDR3 in amino acids: CASSLLASPLHF. In DNA form, the CDR3 reads TGTGCCAGCAGCTTACTGGCGTCACCCCTCCACTTT. Looking up the rest from reference TRBV7-8 and TRBJ1-6 gives the full variable domain: GAGVSQSPRYKVAKRGQDVALRCDPISGHVSLFWYQQALGQGPEFLTYFQNEAQLDKSGLPSDRFFAERPEGSVSTLKIQRTQQEDSAVYLCASSLLASPLHFGNGTRLTVT.

This clonotype occurred a few times. This chain joins TRBV5-1 and TRBJ1-1; no clear D gene. The length of the CDR3 is 15 residues. Trimming shortened V by 1 base and J by 7 bases, and 17 bases separated the two germline ends. Germline CDR1 SGHRS, CDR2 YFSETQ. CDR3 sequence (DNA): TGCGCCAGCAGCTTGACCGGCGCGGGGTCGAGTGAAGCTTTCTTT. This encodes CASSLTGAGSSEAFF.

Only a few counts were recorded for this clonotype. The chain is built from TRBV5-1 and TRBJ2-7, with 8 nucleotides matching TRBD1. This CDR3 has 17 residues. Trimming at V came to 1 base and at J to 1 base, leaving 10 bases not matched to a gene. CDR1 is SGHRS and CDR2 is YFSETQ in the germline V gene. The CDR3 DNA reads TGCGCCAGCAGCTTGTGGGGCGGCACAGGGGGGTCCTACGAGCAGTACTTC. Encoded protein: CASSLWGGTGGSYEQYF. The variable domain in full, with the rest retrieved from reference TRBV5-1 and TRBJ2-7, is KAGVTQTPRYLIKTRGQQVTLSCSPISGHRSVSWYQQTPGQGLQFLFEYFSETQRNKGNFPGRFSGRQFSNSRSEMNVSTLELGDSALYLCASSLWGGTGGSYEQYFGPGTRLTVT.

The chain has TRBV30 and TRBJ2-7; TRBD1 agrees at 7 bases. The length of the CDR3 is 12 residues. CDR1 is GTSNPN and CDR2 is SVGIG in the germline V gene (reference sequence). V gave up 5 bases and J gave up 7 bases; unmatched junction bases: 8. The CDR3 bases are TGTGCCTGGTCACAGGGGCCAGGAGAGCAGTACTTC. It codes for CAWSQGPGEQYF. Complete variable domain (other parts from reference TRBV30 and TRBJ2-7): SQTIHQWPATLVQPVGSPLSLECTVEGTSNPNLYWYRQAAGRGLQLLFYSVGIGQISSEVPQNLSASRPQDRQFILSSKKLLLSDSGFYLCAWSQGPGEQYFGPGTRLTVT.

This clonotype has ten or more counts. This rearrangement joins TRBV6-5 to TRBJ2-1, with 11 bases aligning to TRBD2. Germline values: CDR1 MNHEY, CDR2 SVGAGI. CDR3 length: 14 amino acids. V trimming: 6 bases; J trimming: 7 bases; junction bases outside the gene matches: 5. The DNA of the CDR3 is TGTGCCAGCAGCCCTAGCGGGGGGAGGAATGAGCAGTTCTTC. Its protein product is CASSPSGGRNEQFF.

This clonotype was picked up a small number of times. V usage is TRBV10-2 and J usage is TRBJ1-1; no reliable D call. The CDR3 extends over 14 amino acids. Trimming took 3 bases from V and 2 from J, leaving 10 bases between them. Germline V gene data show CDR1 as WSHSY and CDR2 as SAAADI. The DNA for the CDR3 is TGCGCCAGCAGTGACCCAGGAACAAACACTGAAGCTTTCTTT. Translating gives CASSDPGTNTEAFF.

This clonotype has more than one count but fewer than ten. CDR3 nucleotides: TGTGCCAGCAGTTATGCAGGGCGGGTCGCCAAAAACATTCAGTACTTC. It translates to CASSYAGRVAKNIQYF. The chain couples TRBV6-2 or TRBV6-3 to TRBJ2-4; D is tentatively TRBD1 or TRBD2 (5 bases each). The V end was cut by 3 bases, the J end by 1 base, with 13 bases between. CDR1 is MNHEY, CDR2 SVGEGT, per germline. The length of the CDR3 is 16 residues.

This clonotype was seen only a few times. The V call is TRBV7-9, the J call TRBJ2-3; tentative D call: TRBD2 (6 bases). This CDR3 spans 16 amino acids. Germline CDR1 is SEHNR and CDR2 is FQNEAQ (reference sequence). Trimming took 2 bases from V and 2 from J, leaving 14 bases between them. In DNA, the CDR3 is TGTGCCAGCAGCTTACGGGATAGCGGCCACACAGATACGCAGTATTTT. It specifies CASSLRDSGHTDTQYF.

V is TRBV7-2 and J is TRBJ2-1; 8 nucleotides align to TRBD1. V lost 4 bases to trimming and J lost 2 bases; unmatched junction nucleotides: 4. Germline CDR1 and CDR2: SGHTA and FQGNSA. The CDR3 length is 15 residues. The CDR3 nucleotides are TGTGCCAGCAGCTCGGCGACAGGGGCCTACAATGAGCAGTTCTTC. Translated, it gives CASSSATGAYNEQFF. Supplemented by reference TRBV7-2 and TRBJ2-1, the full variable domain reads GAGVSQSPSNKVTEKGKDVELRCDPISGHTALYWYRQSLGQGLEFLIYFQGNSAPDKSGLPSDRFSAERTGGSVSTLTIQRTQQEDSAVYLCASSSATGAYNEQFFGPGTRLTVL.

The CDR3 coding sequence is TGTGCCAGCTCACCCGGACAGGGGTACTACGAGCAGTACTTC. This encodes CASSPGQGYYEQYF. The chain joins TRBV18 to TRBJ2-7, with 9 bases matching TRBD1. CDR3 length: 14 amino acids. Germline V gene sequence: CDR1 KGHSH, CDR2 LQKENI. V shed 3 bases and J 3 bases; nucleotides not matched to a gene: 3.